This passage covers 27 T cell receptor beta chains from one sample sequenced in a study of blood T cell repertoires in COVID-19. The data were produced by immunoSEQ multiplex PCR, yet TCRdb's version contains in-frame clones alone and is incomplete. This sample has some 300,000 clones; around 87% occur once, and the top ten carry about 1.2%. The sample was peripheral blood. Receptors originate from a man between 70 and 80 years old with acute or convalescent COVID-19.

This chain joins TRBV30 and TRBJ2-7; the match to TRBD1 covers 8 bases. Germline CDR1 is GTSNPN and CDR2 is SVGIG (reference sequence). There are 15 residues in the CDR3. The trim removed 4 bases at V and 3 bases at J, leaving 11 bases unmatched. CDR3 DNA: TGTGCCTGGACCGACACCGGGACAGGTGGCTACGAGCAGTACTTC. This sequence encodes CAWTDTGTGGYEQYF.

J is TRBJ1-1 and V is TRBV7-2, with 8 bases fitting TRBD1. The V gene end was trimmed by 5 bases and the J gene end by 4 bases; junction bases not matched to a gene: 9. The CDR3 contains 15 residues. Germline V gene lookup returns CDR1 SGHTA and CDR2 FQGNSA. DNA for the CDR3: TGTGCCAGCAGCCTCACAGGGGGACGGGGCACTGAAGCTTTCTTT. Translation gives CASSLTGGRGTEAFF.

The CDR3 nucleotides read TGTGCCAGCAGCTCTACGGGTACTGAAGCTTTCTTT. Encoded protein: CASSSTGTEAFF. The V gene is TRBV7-8, the J gene TRBJ1-1; the D is unclear. Trimming shortened V by 4 bases and J by 5 bases, and 8 bases separated the two germline ends. The CDR3 is 12 residues long. In germline, CDR1 is SGHVS, CDR2 FQNEAQ.

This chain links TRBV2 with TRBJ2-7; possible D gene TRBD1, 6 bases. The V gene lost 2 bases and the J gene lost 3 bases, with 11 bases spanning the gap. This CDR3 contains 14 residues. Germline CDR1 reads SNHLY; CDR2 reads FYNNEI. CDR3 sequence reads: CASSEQGYSYEQYF. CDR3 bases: TGTGCCAGCAGTGAACAGGGGTACAGCTACGAGCAGTACTTC. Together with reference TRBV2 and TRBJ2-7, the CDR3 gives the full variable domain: EPEVTQTPSHQVTQMGQEVILRCVPISNHLYFYWYRQILGQKVEFLVSFYNNEISEKSEIFDDQFSVERPDGSNFTLKIRSTKLEDSAMYFCASSEQGYSYEQYFGPGTRLTVT.

CDR3 coding DNA: TGTGCCAGCAGCTTAAGTGTACAGGGCAGCGAGACCCAGTACTTC. Its protein product is CASSLSVQGSETQYF. This sequence joins TRBV13 and TRBJ2-5; D might be TRBD1 (6 bases). The germline CDR1 and CDR2 sequences are PRHDT and FYEKMQ (reference sequence). V was clipped by 2 bases and J by 5 bases, with 15 bases between them. This CDR3 contains 15 residues.

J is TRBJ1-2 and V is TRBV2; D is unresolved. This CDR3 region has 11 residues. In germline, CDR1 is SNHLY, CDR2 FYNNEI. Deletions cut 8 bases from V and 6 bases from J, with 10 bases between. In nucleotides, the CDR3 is TGTGCCAGCGGAGTTATCAATGGCTACACCTTC. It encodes CASGVINGYTF.

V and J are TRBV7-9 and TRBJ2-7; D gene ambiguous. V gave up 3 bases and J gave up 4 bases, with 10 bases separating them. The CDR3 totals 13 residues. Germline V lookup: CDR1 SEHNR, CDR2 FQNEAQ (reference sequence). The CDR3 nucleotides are TGTGCCAGCAGCTTCACTAACCGGTACGAGCAGTACTTC. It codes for CASSFTNRYEQYF.

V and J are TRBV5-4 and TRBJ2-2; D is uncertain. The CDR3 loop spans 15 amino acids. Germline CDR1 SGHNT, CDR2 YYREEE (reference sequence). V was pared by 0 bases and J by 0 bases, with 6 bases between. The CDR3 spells CASSLALSNTGELFF. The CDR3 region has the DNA TGTGCCAGCAGCTTGGCACTCTCGAACACCGGGGAGCTGTTTTTT.

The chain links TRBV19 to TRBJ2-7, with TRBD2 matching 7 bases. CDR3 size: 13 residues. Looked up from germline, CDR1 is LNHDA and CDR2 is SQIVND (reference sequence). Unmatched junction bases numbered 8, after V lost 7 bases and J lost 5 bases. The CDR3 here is CASNSGVGHEQYF. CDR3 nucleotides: TGTGCCAGTAACAGCGGGGTAGGCCACGAGCAGTACTTC. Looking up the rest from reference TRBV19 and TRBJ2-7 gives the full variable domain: DGGITQSPKYLFRKEGQNVTLSCEQNLNHDAMYWYRQDPGQGLRLIYYSQIVNDFQKGDIAEGYSVSREKKESFPLTVTSAQKNPTAFYLCASNSGVGHEQYFGPGTRLTVT.

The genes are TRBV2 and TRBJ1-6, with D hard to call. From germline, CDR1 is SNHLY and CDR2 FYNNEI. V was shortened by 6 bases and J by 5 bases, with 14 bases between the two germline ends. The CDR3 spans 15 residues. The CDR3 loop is CASRKRVGNNSPLHF. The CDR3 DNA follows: TGTGCCAGCAGGAAAAGGGTCGGGAATAATTCACCCCTCCACTTT.

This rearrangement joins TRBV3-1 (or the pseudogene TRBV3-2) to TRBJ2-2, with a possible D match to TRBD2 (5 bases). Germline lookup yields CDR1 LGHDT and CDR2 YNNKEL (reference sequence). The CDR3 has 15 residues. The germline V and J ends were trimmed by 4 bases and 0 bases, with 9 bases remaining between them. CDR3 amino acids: CASSRWETNTGELFF. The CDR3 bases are TGTGCCAGCAGCCGGTGGGAGACGAACACCGGGGAGCTGTTTTTT.

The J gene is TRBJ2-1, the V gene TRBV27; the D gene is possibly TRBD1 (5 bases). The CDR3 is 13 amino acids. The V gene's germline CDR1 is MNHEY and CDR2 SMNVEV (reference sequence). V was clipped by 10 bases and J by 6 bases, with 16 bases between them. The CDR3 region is CATGLGAVNEQFF. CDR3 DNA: TGTGCCACCGGATTAGGGGCTGTCAATGAGCAGTTCTTC.

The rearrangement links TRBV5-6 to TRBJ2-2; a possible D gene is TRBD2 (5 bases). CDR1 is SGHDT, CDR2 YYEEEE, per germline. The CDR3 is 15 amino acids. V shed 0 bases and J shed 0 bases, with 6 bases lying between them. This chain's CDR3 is CASSLAGTNTGELFF. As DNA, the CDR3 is TGTGCCAGCAGCTTGGCCGGGACGAACACCGGGGAGCTGTTTTTT. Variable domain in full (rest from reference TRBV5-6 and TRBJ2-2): DAGVTQSPTHLIKTRGQQVTLRCSPKSGHDTVSWYQQALGQGPQFIFQYYEEEERQRGNFPDRFSGHQFPNYSSELNVNALLLGDSALYLCASSLAGTNTGELFFGEGSRLTVL.

CDR3 DNA sequence: TGTGCCAGCAGCCCCCGGGGAAGTTTGAACACTGAAGCTTTCTTT. Encoded protein: CASSPRGSLNTEAFF. The chain joins TRBV9 to TRBJ1-1; D remains ambiguous. Trimming stripped 4 bases from V and 0 bases from J, with 13 bases between. This CDR3 has 15 amino acids. Germline V gene data show CDR1 as SGDLS and CDR2 as YYNGEE.

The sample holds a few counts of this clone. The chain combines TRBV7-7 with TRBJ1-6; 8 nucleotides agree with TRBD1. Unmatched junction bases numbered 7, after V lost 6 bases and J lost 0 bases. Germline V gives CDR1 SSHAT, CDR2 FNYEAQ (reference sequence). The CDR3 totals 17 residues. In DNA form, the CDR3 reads TGTGCCAGCAGTGTTACAGGGGGTTTCTCCTATAATTCACCCCTCCACTTT. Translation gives CASSVTGGFSYNSPLHF.

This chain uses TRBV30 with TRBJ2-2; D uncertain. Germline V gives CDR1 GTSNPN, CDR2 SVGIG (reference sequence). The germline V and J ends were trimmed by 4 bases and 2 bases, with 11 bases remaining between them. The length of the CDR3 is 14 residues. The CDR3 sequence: CAWNPRVNTGELFF. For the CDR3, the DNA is TGTGCCTGGAACCCGCGAGTCAACACCGGGGAGCTGTTTTTT.

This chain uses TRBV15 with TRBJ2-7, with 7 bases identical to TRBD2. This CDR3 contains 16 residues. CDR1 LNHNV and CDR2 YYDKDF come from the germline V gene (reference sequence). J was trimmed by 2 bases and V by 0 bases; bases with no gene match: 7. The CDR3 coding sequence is TGTGCCACCAGCAGAGATTGGGGGGGAAGTACCTACGAGCAGTACTTC. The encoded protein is CATSRDWGGSTYEQYF.

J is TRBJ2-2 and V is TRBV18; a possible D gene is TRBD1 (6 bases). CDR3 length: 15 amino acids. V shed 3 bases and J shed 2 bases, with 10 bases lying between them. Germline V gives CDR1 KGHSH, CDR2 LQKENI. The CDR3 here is CASSPLQGNTGELFF. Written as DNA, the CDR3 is TGTGCCAGCTCACCCTTACAGGGTAACACCGGGGAGCTGTTTTTT.

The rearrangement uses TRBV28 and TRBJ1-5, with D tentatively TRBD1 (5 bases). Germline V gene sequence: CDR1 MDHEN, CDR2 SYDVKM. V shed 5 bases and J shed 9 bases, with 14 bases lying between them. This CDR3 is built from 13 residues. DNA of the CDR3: TGTGCCAGCAGTCCTACAGGAATAGGGCCCCAGCATTTT. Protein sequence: CASSPTGIGPQHF. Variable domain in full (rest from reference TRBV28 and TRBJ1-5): DVKVTQSSRYLVKRTGEKVFLECVQDMDHENMFWYRQDPGLGLRLIYFSYDVKMKEKGDIPEGYSVSREKKERFSLILESASTNQTSMYLCASSPTGIGPQHFGDGTRLSIL.

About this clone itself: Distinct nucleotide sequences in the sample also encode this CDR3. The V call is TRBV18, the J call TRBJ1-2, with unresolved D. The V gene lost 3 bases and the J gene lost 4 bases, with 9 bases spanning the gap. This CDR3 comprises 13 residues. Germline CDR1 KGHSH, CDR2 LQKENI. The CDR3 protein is CASSPSGGYGYTF. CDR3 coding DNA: TGTGCCAGCTCACCGTCGGGAGGCTATGGCTACACCTTC.

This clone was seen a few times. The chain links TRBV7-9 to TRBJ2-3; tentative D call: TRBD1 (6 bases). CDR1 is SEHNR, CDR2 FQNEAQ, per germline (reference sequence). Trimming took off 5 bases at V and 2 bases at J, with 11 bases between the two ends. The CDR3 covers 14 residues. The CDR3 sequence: CASSPQGNTDTQYF. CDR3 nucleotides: TGTGCCAGCAGCCCCCAGGGGAACACAGATACGCAGTATTTT.

The CDR3 DNA reads TGTGCCTGGAAAACCCAGAACTGGCGGGGGAGGAACACCGGGGAGCTGTTTTTT. It yields the protein CAWKTQNWRGRNTGELFF. This chain links TRBV30 with TRBJ2-2, with 7 bases identical to TRBD2. This CDR3 spans 18 amino acids. V lost 4 bases and J lost 1; bases outside the gene matches: 15. Germline-derived CDR1 and CDR2 are GTSNPN and SVGIG (reference sequence).

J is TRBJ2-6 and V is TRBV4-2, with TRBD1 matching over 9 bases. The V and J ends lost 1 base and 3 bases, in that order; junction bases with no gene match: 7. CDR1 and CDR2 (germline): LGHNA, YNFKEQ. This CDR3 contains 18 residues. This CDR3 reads CASSQATGGAGGANVLTF. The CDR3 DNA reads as TGTGCCAGCAGCCAAGCCACAGGGGGCGCGGGTGGGGCCAACGTCCTGACTTTC.

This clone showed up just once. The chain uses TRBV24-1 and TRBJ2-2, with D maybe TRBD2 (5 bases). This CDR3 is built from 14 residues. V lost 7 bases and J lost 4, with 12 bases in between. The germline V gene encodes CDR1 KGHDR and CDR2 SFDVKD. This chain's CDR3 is CATRSRESTGELFF. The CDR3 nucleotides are TGTGCCACCAGATCTAGGGAGAGCACCGGGGAGCTGTTTTTT.

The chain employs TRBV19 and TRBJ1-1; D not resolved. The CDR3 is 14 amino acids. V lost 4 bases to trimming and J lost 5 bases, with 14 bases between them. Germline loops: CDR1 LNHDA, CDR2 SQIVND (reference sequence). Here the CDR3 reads CASSKPPSWTEAFF. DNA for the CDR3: TGTGCCAGTAGTAAACCACCGAGTTGGACTGAAGCTTTCTTT.

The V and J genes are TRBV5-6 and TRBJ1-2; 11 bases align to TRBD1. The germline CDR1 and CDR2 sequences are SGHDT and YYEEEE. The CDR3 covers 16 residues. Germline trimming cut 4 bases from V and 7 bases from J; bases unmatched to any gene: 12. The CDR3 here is CASSPAPGQGAGGYTF. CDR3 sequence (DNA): TGTGCCAGCAGCCCCGCCCCTGGACAGGGGGCTGGTGGCTACACCTTC. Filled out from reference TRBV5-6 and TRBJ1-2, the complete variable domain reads DAGVTQSPTHLIKTRGQQVTLRCSPKSGHDTVSWYQQALGQGPQFIFQYYEEEERQRGNFPDRFSGHQFPNYSSELNVNALLLGDSALYLCASSPAPGQGAGGYTFGSGTRLTVV.

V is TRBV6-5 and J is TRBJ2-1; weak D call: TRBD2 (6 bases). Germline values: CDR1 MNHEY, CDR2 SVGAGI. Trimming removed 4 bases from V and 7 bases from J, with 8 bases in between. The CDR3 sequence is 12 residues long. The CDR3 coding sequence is TGTGCCAGCAGTTTCGGAGGGAATGAGCAGTTCTTC. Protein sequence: CASSFGGNEQFF.